Listed here are 16 T cell receptor beta chains from one sample, sequenced in a study of shared clonotypes between healthy human individuals. Repertoires were generated with immunoSEQ multiplex PCR, while TCRdb's copy carries only in-frame clones and drops some. The sample carries approximately 1.5 million clones, nearly 99% recorded once. Sequenced sample: naive CD4+ T cells sorted from blood. Subset here: CD45RA+ positively selected. Source of these receptors: a man aged 25 to 40 in good health.

The rearrangement uses TRBV5-4 and TRBJ2-5; no clear D gene. The CDR3 is 14 amino acids. Trimming stripped 1 base from V and 4 bases from J, with 11 bases between. Germline V gives CDR1 SGHNT, CDR2 YYREEE (reference sequence). The CDR3 DNA reads TGTGCCAGCAGCTTGCAGGAGCCTACAGAGACCCAGTACTTC. Translating gives CASSLQEPTETQYF.

V usage is TRBV29-1 and J usage is TRBJ2-7, with a weak D call TRBD1 (6 bases). The CDR3 loop spans 13 amino acids. Trimming removed 6 bases from V and 3 bases from J, with 15 bases in between. The germline CDR1 and CDR2 sequences are SQVTM and ANQGSEA. This CDR3 is CSVGARGNYEQYF. The CDR3 DNA sequence: TGCAGCGTGGGGGCACGGGGAAACTACGAGCAGTACTTC.

With respect to this clone: The same CDR3 also results from other DNA sequences found in this sample. The chain has TRBV27 and TRBJ1-5; D is possibly TRBD1 (5 bases). The CDR3 has 14 amino acids. V was clipped by 3 bases and J by 7 bases, with 13 bases between them. Germline-derived CDR1 and CDR2 are MNHEY and SMNVEV (reference sequence). The CDR3 bases are TGTGCCAGCAGTTTGGGTCAGGGTAACCAGCCCCAGCATTTT. It translates to CASSLGQGNQPQHF.

Points on this clone: Germline and junction disagree at one end, which may indicate a read error. In DNA form, the CDR3 reads TGTGCTAGCAGCCCGTATCCCTCCACAGATACGCAGTATTTT. Amino acids: CASSPYPSTDTQYF. This chain connects TRBV7-7 to TRBJ2-3; D remains unclear. The CDR3 sequence is 14 residues long. Germline assignment: CDR1 SSHAT and CDR2 FNYEAQ (reference sequence).

This rearrangement joins TRBV9 to TRBJ2-5, with 8 bases identical to TRBD1. CDR3 size: 16 residues. V was clipped by 4 bases and J by 1 base; unmatched bases: 9. Germline values: CDR1 SGDLS, CDR2 YYNGEE. This chain's CDR3 is CASSPHSDRGQETQYF. Here the CDR3 DNA reads TGTGCCAGCAGCCCCCACTCCGACAGGGGCCAAGAGACCCAGTACTTC.

This chain uses TRBV6-4 with TRBJ2-1, with 7 bases matching TRBD2. Germline CDR1 and CDR2: MRHNA and SNTAGT. The CDR3 loop spans 21 amino acids. V lost 0 bases to trimming and J lost 2 bases; unmatched junction nucleotides: 19. The CDR3 loop reads CASSDSGGMSGGSPPYNEQFF. The CDR3, as DNA: TGTGCCAGCAGTGACTCGGGGGGTATGAGTGGCGGGAGTCCCCCCTACAATGAGCAGTTCTTC.

V is TRBV30 and J is TRBJ2-1, with 8 nucleotides matching TRBD2. This CDR3 region has 15 residues. The germline V gene encodes CDR1 GTSNPN and CDR2 SVGIG (reference sequence). Trimming removed 4 bases from V and 4 bases from J; junction bases left unmatched: 9. CDR3 in amino acids: CAWIPGGGGYNEQFF. CDR3 nucleotide sequence: TGTGCCTGGATCCCCGGGGGCGGGGGGTACAATGAGCAGTTCTTC. Complete variable domain (other parts from reference TRBV30 and TRBJ2-1): SQTIHQWPATLVQPVGSPLSLECTVEGTSNPNLYWYRQAAGRGLQLLFYSVGIGQISSEVPQNLSASRPQDRQFILSSKKLLLSDSGFYLCAWIPGGGGYNEQFFGPGTRLTVL.

The chain recombines TRBV5-1 with TRBJ2-7; D not certain. With 8 bases removed from V and 5 bases from J, the gap between germline ends came to 14 bases. The CDR3 has 12 amino acids. Per germline, CDR1 SGHRS and CDR2 YFSETQ. CDR3 DNA: TGCGCCAGTGGTTCTTCGATCCACGAGCAGTACTTC. This gives the protein CASGSSIHEQYF.

The gene calls are TRBV25-1 and TRBJ1-2, with 10 bases identical to TRBD1. The CDR3 is made up of 14 amino acids. Germline V gene data show CDR1 as MGHDK and CDR2 as SYGVNS. J gave up 6 bases and V 4 bases, and 5 bases lay outside the gene matches. The CDR3 loop reads CASSGPGTGDGYTF. The DNA of the CDR3 is TGTGCCAGCAGTGGTCCCGGGACAGGGGATGGCTACACCTTC.

The J gene is TRBJ2-2, the V gene TRBV27, with 11 positions matching TRBD2. Germline values: CDR1 MNHEY, CDR2 SMNVEV (reference sequence). The CDR3 contains 16 residues. Trimming took 4 bases from V and 5 from J; bases not matched to a gene: 6. The CDR3 loop is CASSSNSGRGTGELFF. DNA of the CDR3: TGTGCCAGCAGTTCCAATAGCGGGAGGGGGACCGGGGAGCTGTTTTTT.

The V gene is TRBV5-6, the J gene TRBJ2-7; possible D gene TRBD1, 5 bases. Germline lookup yields CDR1 SGHDT and CDR2 YYEEEE. Trimming left V 1 base short and J 4 bases short, with 15 bases between. This CDR3 region has 15 residues. The CDR3 reads CASSLLGGPGYEQYF. The CDR3 DNA sequence: TGTGCCAGCAGCTTGTTAGGCGGTCCAGGGTACGAGCAGTACTTC.

The chain uses TRBV7-9 and TRBJ1-5; no firm D call. V lost 1 base and J 9 bases, leaving 19 bases between the germline ends. CDR3 length equals 16 residues. Germline CDR1 is SEHNR and CDR2 is FQNEAQ (reference sequence). In nucleotides, the CDR3 is TGTGCCAGCAGCTTAGGAGCCGGAGGGTCTAGGGTGCCCCAGCATTTT. Protein product: CASSLGAGGSRVPQHF.

The chain combines TRBV28 with TRBJ2-7; D not resolved. Germline V lookup: CDR1 MDHEN, CDR2 SYDVKM. The ends were cut back, 5 bases at V and 2 bases at J, with 16 bases in the middle. There are 15 residues in the CDR3. The CDR3 coding sequence is TGTGCCAGCAGTCCACCACCCCCTTATCCCTACGAGCAGTACTTC. Its protein is CASSPPPPYPYEQYF.

This clone was observed once. This chain links TRBV6-5 with TRBJ2-1; TRBD1 aligns across 7 bases. Trimming at V came to 6 bases and at J to 9 bases, leaving 8 bases not matched to a gene. The CDR3 spans 13 residues. Per the germline V gene, CDR1 is MNHEY and CDR2 is SVGAGI. The CDR3 DNA follows: TGTGCCAGCAGCTACAAGGGGGCGCCTGAGCAGTTCTTC. Translating gives CASSYKGAPEQFF.

CDR3 protein: CASSLYGYREPEPQHF. The CDR3 DNA is TGTGCCAGCAGCTTGTACGGATACAGGGAGCCCGAGCCCCAGCATTTT. The chain recombines TRBV5-6 with TRBJ1-5, with a weak D call TRBD1 (6 bases). Per the germline V gene, CDR1 is SGHDT and CDR2 is YYEEEE. Trimming left V 1 base short and J 8 bases short, with 19 bases between. This CDR3 region has 16 residues. Variable domain in full (rest from reference TRBV5-6 and TRBJ1-5): DAGVTQSPTHLIKTRGQQVTLRCSPKSGHDTVSWYQQALGQGPQFIFQYYEEEERQRGNFPDRFSGHQFPNYSSELNVNALLLGDSALYLCASSLYGYREPEPQHFGDGTRLSIL.

The V and J genes are TRBV6-5 and TRBJ1-1; D remains ambiguous. The V gene lost 6 bases and the J gene lost 3 bases, with 14 bases spanning the gap. Germline V CDR1 and CDR2: MNHEY, SVGAGI. This CDR3 has 14 amino acids. The CDR3 reads CASRFGQLYTEAFF. CDR3 coding DNA: TGTGCCAGCAGATTTGGGCAGCTCTACACTGAAGCTTTCTTT.